These 32 T cell receptor beta chains originate from one sample sequenced in a study of blood T cell repertoires in COVID-19. The table came from immunoSEQ multiplex PCR; TCRdb's copy has only in-frame clones and leaves some out. The profile covers 150,000 to 200,000 clones, with around 84% appearing a single time and over 13% taken by the ten largest. Sequencing was performed on peripheral blood. These receptors were taken from a man aged 30 to 45 with active or convalescent COVID-19.

The chain uses TRBV5-8 and TRBJ1-5; D remains unclear. Germline CDR1 is SGHTS and CDR2 is YDEGEE. The CDR3 consists of 15 residues. V dropped 0 bases and J dropped 4 bases, with 11 bases sitting between them. CDR3 DNA: TGTGCCAGCAGCTTGGGGACCGGGGTTAATCAGCCCCAGCATTTT. It codes for CASSLGTGVNQPQHF.

This chain links TRBV10-1 with TRBJ2-1, with 14 bases that match TRBD2. With V trimmed by 6 bases and J by 0 bases, 7 bases remained unmatched. CDR1 and CDR2 (germline): WNHNN, SYGVQD (reference sequence). CDR3 length: 18 amino acids. The CDR3 DNA reads TGCGCCAGCAGAAGGACTAGCGGGAGGCCGAGCTCCTACAATGAGCAGTTCTTC. Residues: CASRRTSGRPSSYNEQFF.

This clone came up a few times. The rearrangement joins TRBV24-1 to TRBJ2-3; 9 bases map to TRBD1. In germline, CDR1 is KGHDR, CDR2 SFDVKD. After removal of 3 bases from V and 4 bases from J, the junction contained 16 bases not matched to a gene. This CDR3 has 19 amino acids. CDR3 in amino acids: CATSDPRDRVTVVPDTQYF. DNA for the CDR3: TGTGCCACCAGTGATCCTCGGGACAGGGTGACTGTGGTACCAGATACGCAGTATTTT.

The chain has TRBV10-3 and TRBJ1-3, with 7 nucleotides matching TRBD1. With V trimmed by 2 bases and J by 3 bases, 1 base remained unmatched. Germline V gives CDR1 ENHRY, CDR2 SYGVKD. The CDR3 sequence is 14 residues long. The CDR3 bases are TGTGCCATCAGTGAGGGACAGGTTGGAAACACCATATATTTT. This translates into CAISEGQVGNTIYF.

This sequence joins TRBV9 and TRBJ2-7; D remains ambiguous. Germline V gene data show CDR1 as SGDLS and CDR2 as YYNGEE. V was cut by 0 bases and J by 0 bases, with 7 bases left in between. The CDR3 consists of 14 residues. The CDR3 spells CASSVDSNSYEQYF. The CDR3 DNA sequence: TGTGCCAGCAGCGTAGACTCGAACTCCTACGAGCAGTACTTC.

The J gene is TRBJ1-1, the V gene TRBV6-6; 9 bases align to TRBD1. V was pared by 6 bases and J by 1 base, with 3 bases of the junction left unmatched. Germline V CDR1 and CDR2: MNHNY, SVGAGI (reference sequence). CDR3 length equals 14 residues. CDR3 residues: CASSTGGRNTEAFF. The CDR3 coding sequence is TGTGCCAGCAGCACAGGGGGCAGGAACACTGAAGCTTTCTTT.

J is TRBJ1-2 and V is TRBV30, with D maybe TRBD1 (6 bases). Germline CDR1 GTSNPN, CDR2 SVGIG (reference sequence). The CDR3 spans 15 residues. V lost 2 bases, J lost 3 bases, and 16 bases lay in between. CDR3 DNA: TGTGCCTGGAGTTGGGGACACACACCATACTATGGCTACACCTTC. Encoded protein: CAWSWGHTPYYGYTF. The entire variable domain, with the rest obtained from reference TRBV30 and TRBJ1-2, is as follows: SQTIHQWPATLVQPVGSPLSLECTVEGTSNPNLYWYRQAAGRGLQLLFYSVGIGQISSEVPQNLSASRPQDRQFILSSKKLLLSDSGFYLCAWSWGHTPYYGYTFGSGTRLTVV.

The J gene is TRBJ1-6, the V gene TRBV27, with TRBD1 matching over 9 bases. The V segment lost 4 bases and the J segment 5 bases; nucleotides outside the gene matches: 3. This CDR3 region has 15 residues. CDR1 and CDR2 (germline): MNHEY, SMNVEV (reference sequence). Here the CDR3 DNA reads TGTGCCAGCAGTTGGGACAGGGCCCATAATTCACCCCTCCACTTT. Protein: CASSWDRAHNSPLHF.

V gene TRBV6-4 combines with J gene TRBJ2-3, with 9 bases fitting TRBD2. The germline gives CDR1 MRHNA, CDR2 SNTAGT. V lost 3 bases and J lost 5; bases outside the gene matches: 9. The CDR3 spans 16 residues. Here the CDR3 reads CASSEGGGAGGDTQYF. The CDR3 DNA reads TGTGCCAGCAGTGAGGGCGGGGGGGCCGGTGGAGATACGCAGTATTTT.

J is TRBJ2-1 and V is TRBV6-5, with 11 bases lining up with TRBD2. This CDR3 spans 15 amino acids. Germline CDR1 is MNHEY and CDR2 is SVGAGI. V shed 2 bases and J 4 bases; nucleotides not matched to a gene: 1. The CDR3 loop is CASSYRLAGYNEQFF. Written as DNA, the CDR3 is TGTGCCAGCAGTTACAGACTAGCGGGGTACAATGAGCAGTTCTTC.

The CDR3 nucleotides read TGTGCCACCAGTGATCCCGGACTAGCGGGGGGGATCACAGATACGCAGTATTTT. Its protein is CATSDPGLAGGITDTQYF. This chain joins TRBV24-1 and TRBJ2-3; 15 bases agree with TRBD2. The ends lost 3 bases at V and 2 bases at J; junction bases unmatched: 5. There are 18 residues in the CDR3. Germline CDR1 reads KGHDR; CDR2 reads SFDVKD.

This clone was picked up one time. The rearrangement uses TRBV19 and TRBJ2-1; 10 bases agree with TRBD1. The V gene's germline CDR1 is LNHDA and CDR2 SQIVND (reference sequence). This CDR3 spans 15 amino acids. With V trimmed by 5 bases and J by 4 bases, 5 bases remained unmatched. The CDR3 sequence is CASSFRDRGYNEQFF. CDR3 nucleotides: TGTGCCAGTAGTTTCCGGGACAGGGGATACAATGAGCAGTTCTTC.

The V and J genes are TRBV28 and TRBJ1-3; D is unresolved. The germline V gene encodes CDR1 MDHEN and CDR2 SYDVKM. The length of the CDR3 is 15 residues. V was clipped by 4 bases and J by 0 bases, with 10 bases between them. CDR3 protein: CASSSGSSSGNTIYF. The CDR3 coding sequence is TGTGCCAGCAGTTCCGGGTCGTCCTCTGGAAACACCATATATTTT.

The J gene is TRBJ2-7, the V gene TRBV25-1; a weak D match, TRBD1 (6 bases). This CDR3 region has 15 residues. Per the germline V gene, CDR1 is MGHDK and CDR2 is SYGVNS. Trimming took 1 base from V and 4 from J, leaving 14 bases between them. The CDR3: CASSEFGGERYEQYF. The CDR3 DNA is TGTGCCAGCAGTGAATTTGGGGGCGAGAGGTACGAGCAGTACTTC.

The chain employs TRBV5-4 and TRBJ2-7; 8 bases fit TRBD2. There are 14 residues in the CDR3. The trim removed 4 bases at V and 4 bases at J, leaving 7 bases unmatched. CDR1 and CDR2 (germline): SGHNT, YYREEE (reference sequence). CDR3 coding DNA: TGTGCCAGCAGCACAGCGGGGGCCCCTTACGAGCAGTACGTC. Translating it yields CASSTAGAPYEQYV.

V is TRBV27 and J is TRBJ1-5; D unresolved. The length of the CDR3 is 13 residues. V was trimmed by 0 bases and J by 2 bases, leaving 2 bases between them. Per germline, CDR1 MNHEY and CDR2 SMNVEV (reference sequence). CDR3 in amino acids: CASSLSGNQPQHF. Written as DNA, the CDR3 is TGTGCCAGCAGTTTATCCGGCAATCAGCCCCAGCATTTT.

This chain links TRBV9 with TRBJ2-3; 11 bases map to TRBD2. After removal of 3 bases from V and 4 bases from J, the junction contained 13 bases not matched to a gene. The CDR3 runs to 18 residues. Germline values: CDR1 SGDLS, CDR2 YYNGEE. In DNA form, the CDR3 reads TGTGCCAGCAGCGCCGGGACTAGCGGTTCTACCGGGGCAGATACGCAGTATTTT. Protein product: CASSAGTSGSTGADTQYF.

The rearrangement links TRBV19 to TRBJ2-1; 9 bases match TRBD2. This CDR3 is 16 amino acids long. V lost 5 bases, J lost 1 base, and 6 bases stayed unmatched. The germline CDR1 and CDR2 sequences are LNHDA and SQIVND (reference sequence). The CDR3 nucleotides read TGTGCCAGTAGTCTTAGCGGGAGTAGATCCTACAATGAGCAGTTCTTC. Residues: CASSLSGSRSYNEQFF.

The chain employs TRBV24-1 and TRBJ1-1; D possibly corresponds to TRBD1 (5 bases). The CDR3 runs 14 residues. V gave up 7 bases and J gave up 1 base, with 12 bases separating them. Germline V lookup: CDR1 KGHDR, CDR2 SFDVKD. CDR3 residues: CATRDGRGNTEAFF. Here the CDR3 DNA reads TGTGCCACCAGGGACGGGAGGGGGAACACTGAAGCTTTCTTT.

The genes are TRBV3-1 (or the pseudogene TRBV3-2) and TRBJ2-2, with 8 bases aligning to TRBD2. The CDR3 spans 17 residues. Trimming removed 0 bases from V and 4 bases from J; junction bases left unmatched: 7. The germline gives CDR1 LGHDT, CDR2 YNNKEL (reference sequence). The CDR3 nucleotides are TGTGCCAGCAGCCAAGAACGGAAGCGGGGGATCACCGGGGAGCTGTTTTTT. Translation: CASSQERKRGITGELFF.

The chain joins TRBV6-5 to TRBJ1-3; 8 bases map to TRBD1. V shed 6 bases and J 0 bases; nucleotides not matched to a gene: 4. Germline loops: CDR1 MNHEY, CDR2 SVGAGI. The CDR3 extends over 15 amino acids. CDR3 bases: TGTGCCAGCAGGACAGGGGACACCTCTGGAAACACCATATATTTT. Protein product: CASRTGDTSGNTIYF.

This chain joins TRBV9 and TRBJ1-5, with 11 nucleotides matching TRBD1. The V gene's germline CDR1 is SGDLS and CDR2 YYNGEE. The J segment lost 5 bases and the V segment lost 0 bases, leaving 4 bases of the junction unmatched. This CDR3 spans 16 amino acids. The CDR3 loop is CASSVAGQGADQPQHF. CDR3 nucleotides: TGTGCCAGCAGCGTAGCTGGACAGGGGGCCGATCAGCCCCAGCATTTT.

The table lists this clone with a count of one. The chain couples TRBV27 to TRBJ2-5; maybe TRBD2 (6 bases). Germline V gene sequence: CDR1 MNHEY, CDR2 SMNVEV (reference sequence). This CDR3 region has 15 residues. Trimming cost V 2 bases and J 5 bases, with 15 bases left between them. The CDR3 is CASSLDGGAGETQYF. CDR3 nucleotides: TGTGCCAGCAGTTTAGACGGAGGGGCGGGGGAGACCCAGTACTTC.

This clone was observed a few times. The chain uses TRBV27 and TRBJ2-7, with D maybe TRBD1 (6 bases). V was shortened by 2 bases and J by 3 bases, with 14 bases between the two germline ends. CDR3 length: 15 amino acids. The germline V gene encodes CDR1 MNHEY and CDR2 SMNVEV (reference sequence). The CDR3 is CASSLMGAPRYEQYV. The CDR3 DNA reads as TGTGCCAGCAGTTTAATGGGGGCCCCCCGCTACGAGCAGTACGTC.

CDR3 sequence: CASSDGNYGYTF. The CDR3 nucleotides read TGTGCCAGCAGCGACGGGAACTATGGCTACACCTTC. The genes are TRBV3-1 (or the pseudogene TRBV3-2) and TRBJ1-2; D not resolved. V lost 5 bases and J 2 bases, leaving 6 bases between the germline ends. This CDR3 spans 12 amino acids. Germline V lookup: CDR1 LGHDT, CDR2 YNNKEL (reference sequence).

In its sample, this clone was seen a few times. The rearrangement uses TRBV4-1 and TRBJ2-1; 8 positions match TRBD2. Germline trimming cut 0 bases from V and 6 bases from J; bases unmatched to any gene: 10. The CDR3 has 17 residues. CDR1 and CDR2 (germline): MGHRA, YSYEKL. CDR3 residues: CASSQDPLRSGGNEQFF. DNA of the CDR3: TGCGCCAGCAGCCAAGATCCCCTCCGAAGCGGGGGCAATGAGCAGTTCTTC.

The CDR3, as DNA: TGTGCCAGTAGTATCCGCGGGTACAATGAGCAGTTCTTC. Its protein product is CASSIRGYNEQFF. V usage is TRBV19 and J usage is TRBJ2-1, with TRBD2 as a possible D gene (5 bases). Trimming stripped 3 bases from V and 4 bases from J, with 7 bases between. Looked up from germline, CDR1 is LNHDA and CDR2 is SQIVND (reference sequence). The CDR3 is 13 residues long.

The chain carries TRBV5-1 and TRBJ2-2; 8 bases agree with TRBD2. The CDR3 has 15 amino acids. Germline loops: CDR1 SGHRS, CDR2 YFSETQ. Unmatched junction bases numbered 11, after V lost 8 bases and J lost 5 bases. The CDR3 sequence is CASSSGSIRTGELFF. In nucleotides, the CDR3 is TGCGCCAGTTCTAGCGGGTCCATAAGAACCGGGGAGCTGTTTTTT.

This clone has just a few counts. V usage is TRBV7-3 and J usage is TRBJ1-1; 10 bases agree with TRBD1. The CDR3 runs 13 residues. Unmatched junction bases numbered 4, after V lost 4 bases and J lost 8 bases. Germline V lookup: CDR1 SGHTA, CDR2 FQGTGA. The CDR3 DNA reads as TGTGCCAGCAGCTCTCGGGACAGGGGAGAAGCTTTCTTT. This codes for CASSSRDRGEAFF.

In this sample, this clone turned up a few times. This chain uses TRBV7-9 with TRBJ1-1; no firm D call. CDR1 and CDR2 from the germline V gene are SEHNR and FQNEAQ (reference sequence). The CDR3 totals 14 residues. V lost 1 base and J 2 bases, leaving 8 bases between the germline ends. CDR3 in amino acids: CASSLGGINTEAFF. In DNA form, the CDR3 reads TGTGCCAGCAGCTTAGGAGGGATAAACACTGAAGCTTTCTTT.

The J gene is TRBJ1-2, the V gene TRBV24-1; TRBD1 matches 8 bases. Per the germline V gene, CDR1 is KGHDR and CDR2 is SFDVKD. The CDR3 is 15 amino acids. The J segment lost 4 bases and the V segment lost 3 bases, leaving 6 bases of the junction unmatched. Here the CDR3 reads CATSDQGQGVYGYTF. The CDR3 DNA reads as TGTGCCACCAGTGATCAAGGACAGGGCGTCTATGGCTACACCTTC.

The chain uses TRBV2 and TRBJ1-5; TRBD1 agrees at 9 bases. V shed 7 bases, J shed 6 bases, and the junction held 7 bases outside the gene matches. Germline assignment: CDR1 SNHLY and CDR2 FYNNEI. The CDR3 is 14 residues long. CDR3 in DNA: TGTGCCAGCATCCCGGACAGGGGAGGTCAGCCCCAGCATTTT. Translation gives CASIPDRGGQPQHF.